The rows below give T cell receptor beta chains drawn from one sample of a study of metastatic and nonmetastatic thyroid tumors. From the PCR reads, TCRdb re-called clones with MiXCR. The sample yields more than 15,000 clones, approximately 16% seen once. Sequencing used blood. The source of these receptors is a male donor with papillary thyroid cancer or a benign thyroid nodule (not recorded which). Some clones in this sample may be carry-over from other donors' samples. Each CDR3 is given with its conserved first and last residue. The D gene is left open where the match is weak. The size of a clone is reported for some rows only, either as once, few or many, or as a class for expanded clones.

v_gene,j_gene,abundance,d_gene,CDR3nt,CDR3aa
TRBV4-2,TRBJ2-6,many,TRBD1,TGTGCCAGCAGCCCAGGACAGGGGGCCTCTGGGGCCAACGTCCTGACTTTC,CASSPGQGASGANVLTF
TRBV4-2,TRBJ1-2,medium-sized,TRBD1,TGTGCCAGCAGCAGACAGGGGGACTATGGCTACACCTTC,CASSRQGDYGYTF
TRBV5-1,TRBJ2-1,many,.,TGCGCCAGCAACATGGGAAGTGACGATGAGCAGTTCTTC,CASNMGSDDEQFF
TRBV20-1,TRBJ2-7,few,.,TGCAGTGCTAGAGATGGGGAAGGGATCTACGAGCAGTACTTC,CSARDGEGIYEQYF
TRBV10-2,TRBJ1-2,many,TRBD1,TGCGCCAGCAGACAGGGGTACTATGGCTACACCTTC,CASRQGYYGYTF
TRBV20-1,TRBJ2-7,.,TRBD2,TGCAGTGCTAGAGATCTGTCTAGCGGTTCCTACGAGCAGTACTTC,CSARDLSSGSYEQYF
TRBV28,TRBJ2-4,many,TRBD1,TGTGCCAGCACCTCCCCAGGGGGCTTAGCCAAAAACATTCAGTACTTC,CASTSPGGLAKNIQYF
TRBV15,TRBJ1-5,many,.,TGTGCCACGGGGAAGGGGAATCAGCCCCAGCATTTT,CATGKGNQPQHF
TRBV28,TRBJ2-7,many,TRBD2,TGTGCCAGCAGTAAGCCTAGCGGGAGCCCCTACGAGCAGTACTTC,CASSKPSGSPYEQYF
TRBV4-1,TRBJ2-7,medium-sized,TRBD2,TGCGCCAGCAGGCAAAGACTAGCGGATGACTCCTACGAGCAGTACTTC,CASRQRLADDSYEQYF
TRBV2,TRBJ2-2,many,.,TGTGCCAGCAGGGGGCACAGCACCGGGGAGCTGTTTTTT,CASRGHSTGELFF
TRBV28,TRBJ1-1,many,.,TGTGCCAGCAGGTACCCCTTGGGGGCTTATACTGAAGCTTTCTTT,CASRYPLGAYTEAFF
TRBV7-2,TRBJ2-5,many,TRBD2,TGTGCCAGCAGCTTATCGGCCTCGGGAGCGGGAGGGAGAAAGACCCAGTACTTC,CASSLSASGAGGRKTQYF
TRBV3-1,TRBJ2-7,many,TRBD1,TGTGCCAGCAGCCTTAGACAGGGCCTCTCCTACGAGCAGCACTTC,CASSLRQGLSYEQHF
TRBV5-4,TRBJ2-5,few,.,TGTGCCAGCAGCCCACAGGTGGGGGGAGAGACCCAGTACTTC,CASSPQVGGETQYF
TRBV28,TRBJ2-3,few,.,TGTGCCAACAGGTCATCCCGGACAAAACTCACAGATACGCAGTATTTT,CANRSSRTKLTDTQYF
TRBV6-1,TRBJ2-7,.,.,TGTGCCAGCAGGTCCCCCGGCAGGGGTTCTGTGCAGTACTTC,CASRSPGRGSVQYF
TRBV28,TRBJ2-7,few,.,TGTGCCAGCAAAAAACAACAGCGCATCTACGAGCAGTACTTC,CASKKQQRIYEQYF
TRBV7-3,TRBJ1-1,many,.,TGTGCCAGCAGCCATTCTACCCAACTGAGTACTGAAGCTTTCTTT,CASSHSTQLSTEAFF
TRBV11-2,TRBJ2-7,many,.,TGTGCCAGCAGCTTTAGCGGTACCTACGAGCAGTACTTC,CASSFSGTYEQYF
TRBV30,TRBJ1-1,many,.,TGTGCCTGGATTTCTGGGGTAGGGAACACTGAAGCTTTCTTT,CAWISGVGNTEAFF
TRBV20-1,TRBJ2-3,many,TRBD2,TGCAGTGCAACCGGGACTAGCGGGTTCGGCACCACAGATACGCAGTATTTT,CSATGTSGFGTTDTQYF
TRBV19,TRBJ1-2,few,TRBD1,TGTGCCAGTAGTATTGGGACAGGAGTTAACTATGGCTACACCTTC,CASSIGTGVNYGYTF
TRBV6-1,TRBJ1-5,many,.,TGTGCCAGCAGACTAGGGGGGAATCAGCCCCAGCATTTT,CASRLGGNQPQHF
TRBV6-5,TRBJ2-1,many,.,TGTGCCAGCAGTTACGAGGGGAGCTCCTACAATGAGCAGTTCTTC,CASSYEGSSYNEQFF
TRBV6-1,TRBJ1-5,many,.,TGTGCCAGCAGTGAAACCGGGACATATTATAGCAATCAGCCCCAGCATTTT,CASSETGTYYSNQPQHF
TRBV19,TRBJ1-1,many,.,TGTGCCAGTAGTATTGTTCCGGGGGCGCGGGCTGAAGCTTTCTTT,CASSIVPGARAEAFF
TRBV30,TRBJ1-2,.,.,TGTGCCTGGAGTTGGATTGGGGGGGCGGATGGCTACACCTTC,CAWSWIGGADGYTF
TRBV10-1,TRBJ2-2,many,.,TGCGCCAGCAGTGAGTCTGAAGGGGCCGGGGAGCTGTTTTTT,CASSESEGAGELFF
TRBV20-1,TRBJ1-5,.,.,TGCAGTGCTAGAGTCCTTGACCGGGGTTCGGATCAGCCCCAGCATTTT,CSARVLDRGSDQPQHF
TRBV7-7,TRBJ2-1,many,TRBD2,TGTGCTAGCAGCTTAGGTCTAGCGGGAGCCGGCTACAATGAGCAGTTCTTC,CASSLGLAGAGYNEQFF
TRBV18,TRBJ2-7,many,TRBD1,TGTGCCAGCTCACCGCAGAACCGGGACAGGGTTTCCTACGAGCAGTACTTC,CASSPQNRDRVSYEQYF
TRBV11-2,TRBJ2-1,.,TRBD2,TGTGCCAGCAGCTTAGGACTAGCGGTAGACAATGAGCAGTTCTTC,CASSLGLAVDNEQFF
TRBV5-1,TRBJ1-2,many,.,TGCGCCAGCAGCTTGGTGGGGGGCGGAAGCTATGGCTACACCTTC,CASSLVGGGSYGYTF
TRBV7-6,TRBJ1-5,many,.,TGTGCCAGCAGCCCCCTCCGCGAGCCCCAGCATTTT,CASSPLREPQHF
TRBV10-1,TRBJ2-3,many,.,TGCGCCAGCAGTGAGTCAATTGATCGGGATACGCAGTATTTT,CASSESIDRDTQYF
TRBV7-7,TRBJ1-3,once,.,TGTGCCAGCAGCCGCGGGAGGGGAAACACCATATATTTT,CASSRGRGNTIYF
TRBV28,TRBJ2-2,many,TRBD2,TGTGCCAGCAGTTTACTCGGCGGGAGGCCCGGGGAGCTGTTTTTT,CASSLLGGRPGELFF
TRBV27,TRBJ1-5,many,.,TGTGCCAGCAGTTTTAAAACAGGGTTTGATCAGCCCCAGCATTTT,CASSFKTGFDQPQHF
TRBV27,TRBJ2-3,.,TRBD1,TGTGCCATCCGGGGACAGGGGACAGGTACGCAGTATTTT,CAIRGQGTGTQYF
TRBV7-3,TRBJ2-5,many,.,TGTGCCAGCAGCCCGGGCGCCCGAGAGACCCAGTACTTC,CASSPGARETQYF
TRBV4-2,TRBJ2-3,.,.,TGTGCCAGCAGCCAAGGGGTTATGGGCACAGATACGCAGTATTTT,CASSQGVMGTDTQYF
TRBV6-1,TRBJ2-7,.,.,TGTGCCAGCAGTCGCCCCGGGACCAGTTCTAGCGAGCAGTACTTC,CASSRPGTSSSEQYF
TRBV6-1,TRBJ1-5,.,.,TGTTCTAGAGACAGGCGGGACGGAAGTTTTAATCAGCCCCAGCATTTT,CSRDRRDGSFNQPQHF
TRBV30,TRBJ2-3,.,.,TGTGCCTGGAGCCGGACAGGACTAGTTAGCACAGATACGCAGTATTTT,CAWSRTGLVSTDTQYF
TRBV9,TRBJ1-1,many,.,TGTGCCAGCAGCGTAGGAGGGGCCACTGAAGCTTTCTTT,CASSVGGATEAFF
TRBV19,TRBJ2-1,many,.,TGTGCCAGTAGTAAAGGGTCAAACAATGAGCAGTTCTTC,CASSKGSNNEQFF
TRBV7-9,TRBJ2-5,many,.,TGTGCCAGCAGCTTAAATCGAGGAAGGGTTTTAGAGACCCAGTACTTC,CASSLNRGRVLETQYF
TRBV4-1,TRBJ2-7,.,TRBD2,TGCGCCAGCAGCCAACAAGGACTAGCGGGAGCCTACGAGCAGTACTTC,CASSQQGLAGAYEQYF
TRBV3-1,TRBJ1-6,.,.,TGTGCCAGCAGCCAGGGTCCCAATTTGGCCCTCCACTTT,CASSQGPNLALHF
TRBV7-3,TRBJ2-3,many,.,TGTGCCAGCAAGGGCGGCGGAAGCACAGATACGCAGTATTTT,CASKGGGSTDTQYF
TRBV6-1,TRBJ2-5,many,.,TGTGCCAGCAGCCCCACAGGATCCCAGGAGACCCGGTACTTC,CASSPTGSQETRYF
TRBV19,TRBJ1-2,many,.,TGTGCCAGTAGCGCCCCCCGGAGGGATTTTGGCTACACCTTC,CASSAPRRDFGYTF
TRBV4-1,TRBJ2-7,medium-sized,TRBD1,TGCGCCAGCAGCCAAAGGGACAGGTCCCCAGGGGAGCAGTACTTC,CASSQRDRSPGEQYF
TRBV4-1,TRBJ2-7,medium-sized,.,TGCGCCAGCAGCCAAGACCCCGGGATCTCCTACGAGCAGTACTTC,CASSQDPGISYEQYF
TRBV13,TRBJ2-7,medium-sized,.,TGTGCCAGCAGCTTGTCCGGGAGACATCCTCTCGAGCAGTACTTC,CASSLSGRHPLEQYF
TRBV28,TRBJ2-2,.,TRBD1,TGTGCCAGCAGCCTACAGGGGGATGGCCTGAACACCGGGGAGCTGTTTTTT,CASSLQGDGLNTGELFF
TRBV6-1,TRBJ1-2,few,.,TGTGCCAGCGGGATCGGGAACTATGGCTACACCTTC,CASGIGNYGYTF
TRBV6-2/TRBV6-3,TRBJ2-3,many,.,TGTGCCAGCAGCCCCTTTACAGGGACAGATACGCAGTATTTT,CASSPFTGTDTQYF
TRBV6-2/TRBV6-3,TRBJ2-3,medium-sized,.,TGTGCCAGCAGCCGTGGAGAAATAGATACGCAGTATTTT,CASSRGEIDTQYF